This T cell receptor (beta chain) was sequenced for a study of shared clonotypes between healthy human individuals (dated by TCRdb to 2018 to 2020). With respect to the entire study: A couple of women and a few men aged 18 to 49 years were included in the cohort. The study deeply sequenced blood TCR repertoires of five healthy adults to estimate repertoire size and the extent of clonotype sharing between individuals. To increase sequencing depth and limit assay-specific biases, TCR repertoire library preparation and sequencing were carried out by different laboratories using diverse techniques. Each donor's leukapheresis produced roughly between roughly 0.85 and 9.5 billion PBMCs. General study outcomes and caveats: Because the study included a small number of donors, the genetic and exposure-history diversity represented was limited. Only blood was sampled, and tissue TCR repertoires likely differ from those in blood. Pairwise subsampling led to the expectation that sequencing depth would affect the degree of clonotype sharing among donors.

Trimmed from V: 0 bases; trimmed from J: 0 bases; junction bases lacking a gene match: 7. Reading the germline V gene gives CDR1 LGHNA and CDR2 YNFKEQ. CDR3 length: 18 amino acids, cysteine to phenylalanine. Here the CDR3 DNA is all that survives: 54 bases in frame from base 1. TCR CDR3 regions were amplified from genomic DNA by multiplex PCR using the deep immunoSEQ assay. Extracted genomic DNA from each cell subset was spread evenly across all wells of several immunoSEQ 96-well plates, with each plate serving as a replicate. For unsorted PBMC, approximately 0.3 ug of genomic DNA, equivalent to about 30,000 T cell genomes, went into each replicate PCR. Ten immunoSEQ deep assay plates were used to sequence the unsorted PBMC genomic DNA. Purified libraries were quantified with a Qubit 3.0 fluorometer, sized on a Bioanalyzer 2100, and re-quantified with the KAPA Library Quantification kit. A separate single-read 150-cycle Illumina NextSeq 550 flow cell was used to sequence each immunoSEQ 96-well plate. In the original analysis: Because the immunoSEQ output included only junctional sequences and no quality scores, the filtering could not be the same as the filtering used for full-length reads. To assign V/J genes and CDR3, sequences were annotated against IMGT germline references using PyIR, a Python wrapper for IgBLAST v1.9. Reads with weak V/J assignments (E-value above 1e-6), missing CDR3, stop codons, out-of-frame junctions, or ambiguous translated residues were removed. V3J clonotypes were defined as sequences sharing an identical inferred V gene, J gene, and CDR3 amino acid sequence. The percentage overlap between two repertoires was calculated by dividing the number of shared unique clonotypes by the size of the smaller repertoire. Repertoire richness was assessed with RTK rarefaction, the Chao1 estimator, and Recon v2.1 estimates of unobserved clonotypes. Held by TCRdb, this immuneACCESS table contains in-frame sequences only and omits some clones. Under half of the omission traces to an unresolved V gene where checked; the cause of the rest is unknown. The D gene and trimming were derived from the DNA, and the V and J assignments and clone size from that table. For this sample the table gives about 99,000 clones, of which over 40% were detected only once. The top ten constitute around 16% of the sample.

The donors were healthy, HIV-negative adults who had no recently reported acute infections or vaccinations. Every donor was a Caucasian adult residing in Nashville, Tennessee, USA. In the unsorted samples, some 94 million PBMCs were counted, and genomic DNA was extracted using the QIAamp DNA Blood Mini kit. After blood collection by leukapheresis, PBMCs were isolated using Ficoll-Histopaque density gradient centrifugation and then cryopreserved in the vapor phase of liquid nitrogen. To note about this clone: Its antigen specificity is not known. Base qualities are missing; no much larger clone stands one base away.

This TCR was recovered from a middle-aged woman in good health. Some clones in this sample may be carry-over from other donors' samples. The sequencing sample was made of PBMCs. Recombination joined TRBV4-2 with TRBJ2-1; 8 junctional bases match TRBD2. In nucleotide form, the sequence is TGTGCCAGCAGCCAAGATGAGGTAGCGGGATTCTCCTACAATGAGCAGTTCTTC. Its amino acids are CASSQDEVAGFSYNEQFF.